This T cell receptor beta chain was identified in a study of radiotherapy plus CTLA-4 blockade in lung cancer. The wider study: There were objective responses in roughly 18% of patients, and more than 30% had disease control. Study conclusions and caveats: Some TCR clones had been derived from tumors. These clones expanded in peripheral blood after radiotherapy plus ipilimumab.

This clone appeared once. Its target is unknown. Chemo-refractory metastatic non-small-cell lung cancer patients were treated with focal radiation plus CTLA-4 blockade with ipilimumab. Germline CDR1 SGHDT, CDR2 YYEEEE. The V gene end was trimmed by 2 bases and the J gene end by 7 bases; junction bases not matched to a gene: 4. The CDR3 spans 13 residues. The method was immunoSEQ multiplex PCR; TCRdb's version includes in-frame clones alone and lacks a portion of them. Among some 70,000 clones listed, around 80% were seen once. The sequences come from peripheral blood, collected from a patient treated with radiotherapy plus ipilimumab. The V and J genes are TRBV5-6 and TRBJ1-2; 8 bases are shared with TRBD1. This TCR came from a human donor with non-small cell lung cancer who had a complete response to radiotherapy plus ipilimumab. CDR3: CASSFQGARGYTF. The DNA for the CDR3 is TGTGCCAGCAGCTTCCAGGGGGCGCGTGGCTACACCTTC. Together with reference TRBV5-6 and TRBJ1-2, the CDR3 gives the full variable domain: DAGVTQSPTHLIKTRGQQVTLRCSPKSGHDTVSWYQQALGQGPQFIFQYYEEEERQRGNFPDRFSGHQFPNYSSELNVNALLLGDSALYLCASSFQGARGYTFGSGTRLTVV.